The 9 T cell receptor beta chains listed next were all sequenced from one sample in a study of CD8 T cells in Susac syndrome. The authors reverse transcribed 0.5 to 1 ug RNA with random hexamers. Each CDR3 protein gets one entry after TCRdb re-called the immunoSEQ multiplex PCR reads with MiXCR. The sample has some 300,000 distinct CDR3 sequences; roughly 85% are singletons. The sample consisted of CD8+ T cells from PBMCs. These receptors were collected from a human donor with multiple sclerosis.

J is TRBJ2-2 and V is TRBV24-1, with 10 bases that match TRBD1. CDR1 is KGHDR, CDR2 SFDVKD, per germline. With V trimmed by 4 bases and J by 3 bases, 4 bases remained unmatched. The CDR3 sequence is 16 residues long. CDR3 sequence (DNA): TGTGCCACCAGTGACCCAGGGACAGGGGACACCGGGGAGCTGTTTTTT. Residues: CATSDPGTGDTGELFF.

The J gene is TRBJ2-6, the V gene TRBV4-3, with D uncertain. V was clipped by 2 bases and J by 0 bases, with 8 bases between them. The CDR3 totals 16 residues. Per germline, CDR1 LGHNA and CDR2 YSLEER. The CDR3 DNA reads as TGCGCCAGCAGCCAACAATCCACCTCTGGGGCCAACGTCCTGACTTTC. It is translated as CASSQQSTSGANVLTF.

The chain couples TRBV7-9 to TRBJ2-1; 10 bases fit TRBD1. V was clipped by 3 bases and J by 10 bases; unmatched bases: 9. Germline V gene lookup returns CDR1 SEHNR and CDR2 FQNEAQ (reference sequence). This CDR3 spans 15 amino acids. The CDR3 reads CASSFTGQGRREQFF. For the CDR3, the DNA is TGTGCCAGCAGCTTCACGGGACAGGGGAGAAGGGAGCAGTTCTTC.

This clonotype occurred once. The chain carries TRBV4-1 and TRBJ2-7; D is uncertain. V was trimmed by 0 bases and J by 2 bases, leaving 8 bases between them. The CDR3 is made up of 14 amino acids. Germline CDR1 and CDR2: MGHRA and YSYEKL. CDR3 in DNA: TGCGCCAGCAGCCAAGACCCAGCTACCTACGAGCAGTACTTC. Residues: CASSQDPATYEQYF.

CDR3 amino acids: CAISEGLASEAFF. The DNA of the CDR3 is TGTGCCATCAGTGAGGGCTTGGCGTCTGAAGCTTTCTTT. The chain joins TRBV10-3 to TRBJ1-1; D unclear. V dropped 2 bases and J dropped 6 bases, with 10 bases sitting between them. CDR1 and CDR2 from the germline V gene are ENHRY and SYGVKD. There are 13 residues in the CDR3.

The chain links TRBV19 to TRBJ1-4; 7 bases are a match to TRBD1. V lost 8 bases, J lost 0 bases, and 6 bases stayed unmatched. CDR1 LNHDA and CDR2 SQIVND come from the germline V gene (reference sequence). This CDR3 contains 15 residues. The DNA for the CDR3 is TGTGCCAGTGGGGTCCAGGGGGCAACTAATGAAAAACTGTTTTTT. Amino acids: CASGVQGATNEKLFF.

This chain links TRBV28 with TRBJ2-1; D tentatively reads TRBD1 or TRBD2 (5 bases each). CDR3 length equals 16 residues. CDR1 MDHEN and CDR2 SYDVKM come from the germline V gene. Deletions cut 5 bases from V and 0 bases from J, with 14 bases between. CDR3 bases: TGTGCCAGCAGTCCCATATCAGGGAGCTCCTACAATGAGCAGTTCTTC. Translated, it gives CASSPISGSSYNEQFF.

There are a few counts of this clonotype. The chain uses TRBV6-5 and TRBJ2-7; 11 bases fit TRBD2. Germline V gives CDR1 MNHEY, CDR2 SVGAGI. The CDR3 has 14 amino acids. The V and J ends lost 6 bases and 9 bases, in that order; junction bases with no gene match: 10. CDR3 DNA sequence: TGTGCCAGCAGCCAAACTAGCGGGAGCGGGTGGCAGTACTTC. This encodes CASSQTSGSGWQYF.

V and J are TRBV12-3 or TRBV12-4 and TRBJ1-3, with 7 nucleotides matching TRBD1. Trimming took 6 bases from V and 3 from J; bases not matched to a gene: 8. The CDR3 runs 15 residues. CDR3 sequence: CASSLTGNIGNTIYF. The DNA for the CDR3 is TGTGCCAGCAGCCTGACAGGGAATATTGGAAACACCATATATTTT.